The 9 T cell receptor beta chains below come from one sample, sequenced in a study of patients and donors after allogeneic stem cell transplantation. TCRdb re-derived calls from the RT-PCR reads in MiXCR, one entry per CDR3 protein. The sample lists about 960,000 distinct CDR3 sequences, 15% to 20% occurring once. Source material: blood, either unsorted or a sorted T cell fraction (not recorded which). These receptors originate from a human donor who was either an allogeneic HSCT recipient or a stem cell or donor lymphocyte infusion donor (not recorded which). It is not recorded whose cells these are; they may come from a transplant donor.

The chain carries TRBV4-3 and TRBJ2-2; D may be TRBD1 (5 bases). CDR1 is LGHNA and CDR2 is YSLEER in the germline V gene. The CDR3 has 16 amino acids. The V end was cut by 1 base, the J end by 5 bases, with 14 bases between. The DNA for the CDR3 is TGCGCCAGCAGCCAAGGCCCTTCCCAGGGTACCGGGGAGCTGTTTTTT. It translates to CASSQGPSQGTGELFF.

This clonotype has just a few counts. V is TRBV20-1 and J is TRBJ2-3; D unresolved. Trimming removed 0 bases at V and 0 bases at J, with 13 bases between. This CDR3 has 16 amino acids. Per germline, CDR1 DFQATT and CDR2 SNEGSKA (reference sequence). In DNA form, the CDR3 reads TGCAGTGCTAGAGATCCTGCGGCGGATAGCACAGATACGCAGTATTTT. Translated, it gives CSARDPAADSTDTQYF.

The genes are TRBV5-6 and TRBJ2-7; 9 nucleotides line up with TRBD2. Germline V gene data show CDR1 as SGHDT and CDR2 as YYEEEE. CDR3 length: 16 residues. V lost 4 bases to trimming and J lost 4 bases; unmatched junction nucleotides: 12. CDR3 DNA: TGTGCCAGCAGCACACCGGGACTAGCCTTTGGGTACGAGCAGTACTTC. It encodes CASSTPGLAFGYEQYF.

This clonotype was observed a handful of times. The chain carries TRBV6-1 and TRBJ2-1, with D perhaps TRBD1 (6 bases). This CDR3 has 18 residues. Germline-derived CDR1 and CDR2 are MNHNS and SASEGT. Trimming left V 7 bases short and J 6 bases short, with 28 bases between. CDR3 region: CASIINRVVDRTFNEQFF. In DNA form, the CDR3 reads TGTGCCAGCATCATCAACCGGGTCGTGGACAGAACCTTCAATGAGCAGTTCTTC.

This clonotype was found a few times. The CDR3 protein is CAWSRGLSYEQYF. Here the CDR3 DNA reads TGTGCCTGGAGTAGAGGACTCAGCTACGAGCAGTACTTC. This rearrangement joins TRBV30 to TRBJ2-7, with a weak D call TRBD2 (5 bases). The ends were cut back, 2 bases at V and 3 bases at J, with 11 bases in the middle. Germline loops: CDR1 GTSNPN, CDR2 SVGIG (reference sequence). The CDR3 extends over 13 amino acids.

CDR3 nucleotides: TGTGCCAGCAGTTTTCGCGGATGGGGGAATTCACCCCTCCACTTT. Translated, it gives CASSFRGWGNSPLHF. The chain is built from TRBV12-3 or TRBV12-4 and TRBJ1-6, with a possible D match to TRBD1 (5 bases). This CDR3 has 15 amino acids. V gave up 3 bases and J gave up 7 bases, with 13 bases separating them.

In its sample, this clonotype was seen a few times. For the CDR3, the DNA is TGCGCCAGCAGCCAAGGGGTAGGGGTGGCAACTAATGAAAAACTGTTTTTT. Encoded protein: CASSQGVGVATNEKLFF. The chain couples TRBV4-3 to TRBJ1-4; D might be TRBD1 (5 bases). The CDR3 has 17 amino acids. V shed 1 base and J shed 0 bases, with 12 bases lying between them. The germline V gene has CDR1 LGHNA and CDR2 YSLEER.

This clonotype showed up just a few times. The gene calls are TRBV24-1 and TRBJ2-1, with D tentatively TRBD2 (6 bases). V shed 3 bases and J shed 6 bases, with 14 bases lying between them. The germline V gene has CDR1 KGHDR and CDR2 SFDVKD. The CDR3 contains 15 residues. For the CDR3, the DNA is TGTGCCACCAGTGATGCGGGGAAAGGTCGCAATGAGCAGTTCTTC. It yields the protein CATSDAGKGRNEQFF.

The chain combines TRBV30 with TRBJ2-5, with D uncertain. This CDR3 is 13 amino acids long. The germline CDR1 and CDR2 sequences are GTSNPN and SVGIG (reference sequence). With 4 bases removed from V and 1 base from J, the gap between germline ends came to 10 bases. This chain's CDR3 is CAWTRATQETQYF. In nucleotides, the CDR3 is TGTGCCTGGACCCGAGCTACCCAAGAGACCCAGTACTTC.